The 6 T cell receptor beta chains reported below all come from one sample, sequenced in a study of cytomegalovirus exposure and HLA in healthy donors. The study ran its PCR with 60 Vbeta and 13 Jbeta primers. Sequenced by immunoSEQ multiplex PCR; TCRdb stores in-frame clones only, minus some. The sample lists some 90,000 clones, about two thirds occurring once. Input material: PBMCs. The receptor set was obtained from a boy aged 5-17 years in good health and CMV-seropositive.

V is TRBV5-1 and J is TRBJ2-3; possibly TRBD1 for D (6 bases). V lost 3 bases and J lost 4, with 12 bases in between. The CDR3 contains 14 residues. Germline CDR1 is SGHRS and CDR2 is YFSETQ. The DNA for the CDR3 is TGCGCCAGCAGCTGGCAACAGGGCGCAGATACGCAGTATTTT. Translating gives CASSWQQGADTQYF. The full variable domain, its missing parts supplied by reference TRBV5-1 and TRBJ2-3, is KAGVTQTPRYLIKTRGQQVTLSCSPISGHRSVSWYQQTPGQGLQFLFEYFSETQRNKGNFPGRFSGRQFSNSRSEMNVSTLELGDSALYLCASSWQQGADTQYFGPGTRLTVL.

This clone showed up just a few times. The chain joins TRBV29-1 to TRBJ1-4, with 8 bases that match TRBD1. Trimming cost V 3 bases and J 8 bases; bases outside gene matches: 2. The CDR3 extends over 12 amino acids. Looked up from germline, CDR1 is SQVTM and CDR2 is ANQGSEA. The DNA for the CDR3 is TGCAGCGTTGAGGGGGACAGGGAAAAACTGTTTTTT. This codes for CSVEGDREKLFF.

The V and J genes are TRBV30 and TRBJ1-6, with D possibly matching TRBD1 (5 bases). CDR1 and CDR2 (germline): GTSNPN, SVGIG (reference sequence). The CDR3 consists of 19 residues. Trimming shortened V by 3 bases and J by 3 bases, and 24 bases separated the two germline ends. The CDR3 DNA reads TGTGCCTGGAGCAGACCCACTATCTCCGGGACTCACTATAATTCACCCCTCCACTTT. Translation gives CAWSRPTISGTHYNSPLHF.

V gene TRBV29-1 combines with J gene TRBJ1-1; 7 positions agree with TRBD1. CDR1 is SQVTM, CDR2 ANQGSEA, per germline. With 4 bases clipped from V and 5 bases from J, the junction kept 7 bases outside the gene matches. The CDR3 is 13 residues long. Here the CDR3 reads CSVVRGRRTEAFF. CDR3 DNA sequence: TGCAGCGTTGTCAGGGGGAGAAGGACTGAAGCTTTCTTT.

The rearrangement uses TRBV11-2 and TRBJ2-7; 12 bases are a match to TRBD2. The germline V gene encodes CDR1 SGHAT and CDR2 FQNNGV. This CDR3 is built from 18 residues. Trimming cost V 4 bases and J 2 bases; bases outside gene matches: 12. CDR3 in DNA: TGTGCCAGCAGCTCGGGGGCTGCTAGCGGGAGGGCCCCCTACGAGCAGTACTTC. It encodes CASSSGAASGRAPYEQYF.

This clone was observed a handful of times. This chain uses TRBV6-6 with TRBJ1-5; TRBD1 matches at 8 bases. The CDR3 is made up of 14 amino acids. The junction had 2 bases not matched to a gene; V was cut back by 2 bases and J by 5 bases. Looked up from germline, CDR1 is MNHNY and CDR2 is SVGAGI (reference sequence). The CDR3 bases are TGTGCCAGCAGTTACCAGGGGGCAGATCAGCCCCAGCATTTT. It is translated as CASSYQGADQPQHF.